These 5 T cell receptor beta chains originate from one sample sequenced in a study of regulatory and conventional T cells in RAG deficiency (dated by TCRdb to about 2017). Preparation of the library involved the immunoSEQ multiplex PCR assay. TCRdb took over this immuneACCESS table, retaining in-frame rearrangements with V and J assigned. Such tables are incomplete; in checked studies, under half of the missing clones stem from an unresolved V gene, and the remainder is unexplained. In this sample the table shows 9,400 or so clones, around 89% of which occur a single time. The ten biggest clones cover 1% to 1.5% of the sample. Before genomic DNA was extracted, regulatory T cells were isolated from blood as CD4+CD25-high CD127-low cells. The same sample was also used in a study of regulatory T cells. The second publication reports: The multiplex PCR relied on 52 forward TRBV primers and 13 reverse TRBJ primers, and amplification bias was corrected through assay-based and computational methods.

Source material: Tregs sorted from blood. The receptors here all came from a human donor in good health.

The V call is TRBV9, the J call TRBJ2-1; D perhaps matches TRBD1 (6 bases). The germline gives CDR1 SGDLS, CDR2 YYNGEE. V was shortened by 0 bases and J by 9 bases, with 10 bases between the two germline ends. The CDR3 is made up of 13 amino acids. CDR3 in DNA: TGTGCCAGCAGCGTAGACAGGGCGGGTGAGCAGTTCTTC. Amino acids: CASSVDRAGEQFF.

The chain combines TRBV5-1 with TRBJ1-4; D is unclear. The CDR3 runs to 16 residues. The germline gives CDR1 SGHRS, CDR2 YFSETQ. V shed 0 bases and J shed 3 bases, with 12 bases lying between them. The CDR3 here is CASSLEFKQSNEKLFF. The CDR3 DNA reads TGCGCCAGCAGCTTGGAATTCAAACAGTCTAATGAAAAACTGTTTTTT.

The CDR3 is CATSSPTKTGGLNEQFF. The DNA for the CDR3 is TGTGCCACCAGCAGCCCCACGAAAACAGGGGGTCTCAATGAGCAGTTCTTC. This chain links TRBV15 with TRBJ2-1, with 8 bases aligning to TRBD1. The germline V gene encodes CDR1 LNHNV and CDR2 YYDKDF (reference sequence). V dropped 3 bases and J dropped 6; count of bases not matched to a gene: 13. The CDR3 sequence is 17 residues long.

This chain uses TRBV5-6 with TRBJ2-7; 11 nucleotides match TRBD2. There are 15 residues in the CDR3. V dropped 4 bases and J dropped 5; count of bases not matched to a gene: 8. From germline, CDR1 is SGHDT and CDR2 YYEEEE. The CDR3 reads CASSRTGLAGHEQYF. For the CDR3, the DNA is TGTGCCAGCAGCCGAACAGGACTAGCGGGCCACGAGCAGTACTTC.

The rearrangement links TRBV27 to TRBJ2-1; no firm D call. CDR1 and CDR2 from the germline V gene are MNHEY and SMNVEV (reference sequence). The CDR3 runs 11 residues. The V end lost 6 bases, the J end lost 3 bases, and 3 bases lay between the germline ends. The CDR3 bases are TGTGCCAGCAGAGGCTACAATGAGCAGTTCTTC. Encoded protein: CASRGYNEQFF.